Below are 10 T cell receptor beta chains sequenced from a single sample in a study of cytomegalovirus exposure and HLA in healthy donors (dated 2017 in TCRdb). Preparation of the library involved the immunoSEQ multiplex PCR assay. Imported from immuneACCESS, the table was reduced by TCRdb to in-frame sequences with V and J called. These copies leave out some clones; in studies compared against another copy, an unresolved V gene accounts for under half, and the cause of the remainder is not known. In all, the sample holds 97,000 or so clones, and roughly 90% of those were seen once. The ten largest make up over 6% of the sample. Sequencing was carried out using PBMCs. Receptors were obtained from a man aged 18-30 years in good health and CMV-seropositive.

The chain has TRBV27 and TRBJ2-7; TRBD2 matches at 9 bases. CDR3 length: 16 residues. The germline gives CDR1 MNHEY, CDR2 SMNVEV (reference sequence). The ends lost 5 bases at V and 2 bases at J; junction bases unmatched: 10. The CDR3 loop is CASSPRLAEHPYEQYF. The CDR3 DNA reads TGTGCCAGCAGTCCCCGACTAGCGGAACACCCCTACGAGCAGTACTTC.

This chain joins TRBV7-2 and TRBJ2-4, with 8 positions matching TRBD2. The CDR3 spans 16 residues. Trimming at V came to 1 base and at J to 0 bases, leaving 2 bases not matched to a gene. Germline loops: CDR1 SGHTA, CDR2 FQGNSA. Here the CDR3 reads CASSLGTSLAKNIQYF. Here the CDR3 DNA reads TGTGCCAGCAGCTTAGGGACTAGCTTAGCCAAAAACATTCAGTACTTC.

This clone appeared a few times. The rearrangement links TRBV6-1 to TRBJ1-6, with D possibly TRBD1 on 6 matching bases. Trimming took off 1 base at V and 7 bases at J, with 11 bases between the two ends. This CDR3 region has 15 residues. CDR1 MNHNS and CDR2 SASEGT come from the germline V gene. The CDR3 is CASSEGTVLNSPLHF. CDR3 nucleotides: TGTGCCAGCAGTGAAGGGACAGTACTAAATTCACCCCTCCACTTT.

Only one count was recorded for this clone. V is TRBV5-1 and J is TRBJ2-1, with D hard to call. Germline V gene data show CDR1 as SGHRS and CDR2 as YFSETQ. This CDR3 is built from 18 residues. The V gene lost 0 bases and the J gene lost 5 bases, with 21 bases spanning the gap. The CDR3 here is CASSLVPPRLAANNEQFF. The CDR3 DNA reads TGCGCCAGCAGCTTGGTCCCCCCCAGGTTGGCAGCCAACAATGAGCAGTTCTTC.

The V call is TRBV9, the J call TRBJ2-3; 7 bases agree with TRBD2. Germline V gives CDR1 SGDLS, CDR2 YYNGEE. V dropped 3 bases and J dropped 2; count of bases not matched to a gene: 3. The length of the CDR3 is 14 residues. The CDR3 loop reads CASSGEGFTDTQYF. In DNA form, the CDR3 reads TGTGCCAGCAGCGGGGAGGGATTCACAGATACGCAGTATTTT.

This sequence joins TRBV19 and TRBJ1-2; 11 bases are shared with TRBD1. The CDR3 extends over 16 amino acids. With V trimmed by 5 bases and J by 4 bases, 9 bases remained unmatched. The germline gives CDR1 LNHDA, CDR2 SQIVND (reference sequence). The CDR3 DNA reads TGTGCCAGTAGTCCCCGGACAGGGGGCGTCGGCTATGGCTACACCTTC. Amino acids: CASSPRTGGVGYGYTF.

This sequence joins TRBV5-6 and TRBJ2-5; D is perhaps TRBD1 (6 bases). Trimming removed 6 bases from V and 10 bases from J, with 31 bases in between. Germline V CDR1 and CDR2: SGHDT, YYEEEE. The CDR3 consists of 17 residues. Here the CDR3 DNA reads TGTGCCAGCAACATGATAACCCAGGGGACCTCCACGGGGAACCAGTACTTC. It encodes CASNMITQGTSTGNQYF.

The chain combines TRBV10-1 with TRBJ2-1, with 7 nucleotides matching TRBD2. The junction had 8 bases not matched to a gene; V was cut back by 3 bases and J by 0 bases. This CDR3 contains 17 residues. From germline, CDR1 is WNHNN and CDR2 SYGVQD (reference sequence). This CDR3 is CASSETGGGGSYNEQFF. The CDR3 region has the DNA TGCGCCAGCAGTGAAACAGGTGGGGGGGGCTCCTACAATGAGCAGTTCTTC.

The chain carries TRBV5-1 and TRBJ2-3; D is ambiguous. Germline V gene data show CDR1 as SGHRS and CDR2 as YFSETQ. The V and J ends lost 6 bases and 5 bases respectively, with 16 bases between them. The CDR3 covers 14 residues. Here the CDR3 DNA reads TGCGCCAGCACCCTCGGAGCCCCCGGAGATACGCAGTATTTT. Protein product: CASTLGAPGDTQYF.

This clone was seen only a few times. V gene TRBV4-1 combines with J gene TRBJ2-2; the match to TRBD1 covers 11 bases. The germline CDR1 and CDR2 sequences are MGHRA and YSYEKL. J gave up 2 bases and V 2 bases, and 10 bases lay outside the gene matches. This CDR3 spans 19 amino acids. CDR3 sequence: CASSQRTGGDRRNTGELFF. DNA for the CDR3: TGCGCCAGCAGCCAAAGGACAGGGGGCGATAGGAGAAACACCGGGGAGCTGTTTTTT.